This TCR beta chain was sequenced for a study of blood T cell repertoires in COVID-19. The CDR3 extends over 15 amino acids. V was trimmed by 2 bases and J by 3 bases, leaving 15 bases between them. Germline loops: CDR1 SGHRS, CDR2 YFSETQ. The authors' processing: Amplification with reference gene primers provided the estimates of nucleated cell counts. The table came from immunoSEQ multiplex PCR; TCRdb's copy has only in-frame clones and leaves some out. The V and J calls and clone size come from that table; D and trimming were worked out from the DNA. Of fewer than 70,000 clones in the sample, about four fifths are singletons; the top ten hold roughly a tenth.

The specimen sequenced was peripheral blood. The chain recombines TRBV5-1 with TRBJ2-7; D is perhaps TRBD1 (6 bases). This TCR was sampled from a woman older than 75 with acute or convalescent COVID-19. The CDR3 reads CASSFGTQQDYEQYF. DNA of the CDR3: TGCGCCAGCAGCTTCGGGACACAACAAGACTACGAGCAGTACTTC.